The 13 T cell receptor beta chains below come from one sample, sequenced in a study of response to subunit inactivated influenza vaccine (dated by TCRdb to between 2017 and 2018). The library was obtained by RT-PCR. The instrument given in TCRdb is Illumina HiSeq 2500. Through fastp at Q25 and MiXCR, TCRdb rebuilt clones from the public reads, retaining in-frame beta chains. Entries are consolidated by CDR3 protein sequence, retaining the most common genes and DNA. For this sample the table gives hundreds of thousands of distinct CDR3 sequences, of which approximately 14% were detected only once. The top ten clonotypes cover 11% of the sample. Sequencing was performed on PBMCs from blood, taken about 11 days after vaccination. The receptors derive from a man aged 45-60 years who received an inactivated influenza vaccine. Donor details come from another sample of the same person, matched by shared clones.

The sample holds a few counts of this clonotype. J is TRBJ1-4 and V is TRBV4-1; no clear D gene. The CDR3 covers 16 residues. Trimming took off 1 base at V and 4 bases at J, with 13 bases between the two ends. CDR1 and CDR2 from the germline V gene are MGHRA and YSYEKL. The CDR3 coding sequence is TGCGCCAGCAGCCAAGTACCGGCAGGTCGTAATGAAAAACTGTTTTTT. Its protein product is CASSQVPAGRNEKLFF.

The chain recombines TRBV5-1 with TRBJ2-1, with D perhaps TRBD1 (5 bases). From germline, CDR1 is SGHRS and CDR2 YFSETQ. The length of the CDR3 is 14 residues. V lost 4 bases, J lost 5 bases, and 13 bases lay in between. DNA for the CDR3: TGCGCCAGCAGCAAAGAAGACAGTCACAATGAGCAGTTCTTC. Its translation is CASSKEDSHNEQFF.

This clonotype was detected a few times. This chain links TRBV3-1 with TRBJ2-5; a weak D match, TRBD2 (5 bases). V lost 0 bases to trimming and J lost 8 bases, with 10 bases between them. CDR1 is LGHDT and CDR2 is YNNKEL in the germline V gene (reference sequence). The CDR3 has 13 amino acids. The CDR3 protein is CASSQELGRTQYF. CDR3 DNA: TGTGCCAGCAGCCAAGAACTAGGGAGAACCCAGTACTTC.

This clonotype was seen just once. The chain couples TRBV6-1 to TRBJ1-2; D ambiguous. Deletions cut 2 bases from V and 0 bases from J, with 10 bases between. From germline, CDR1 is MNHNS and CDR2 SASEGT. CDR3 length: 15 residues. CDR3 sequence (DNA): TGTGCCAGCAGTGAATATGATTTAGCTAACTATGGCTACACCTTC. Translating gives CASSEYDLANYGYTF.

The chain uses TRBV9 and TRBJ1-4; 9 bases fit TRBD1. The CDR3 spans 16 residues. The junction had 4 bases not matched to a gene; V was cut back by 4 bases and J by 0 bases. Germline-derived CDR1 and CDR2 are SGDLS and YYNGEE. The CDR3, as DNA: TGTGCCAGCAGCACAGGACAGGGGACAACTAATGAAAAACTGTTTTTT. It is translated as CASSTGQGTTNEKLFF.

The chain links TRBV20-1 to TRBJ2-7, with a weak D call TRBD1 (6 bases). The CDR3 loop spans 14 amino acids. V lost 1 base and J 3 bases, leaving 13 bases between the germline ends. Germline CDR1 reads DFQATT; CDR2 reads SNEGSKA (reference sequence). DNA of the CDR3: TGCAGTGCTAGAGGTCAGGGGATACACTACGAGCAGTACTTC. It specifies CSARGQGIHYEQYF.

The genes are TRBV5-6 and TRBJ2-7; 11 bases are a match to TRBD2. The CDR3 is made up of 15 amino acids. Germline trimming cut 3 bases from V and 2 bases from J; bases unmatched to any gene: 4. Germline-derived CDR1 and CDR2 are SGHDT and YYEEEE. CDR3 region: CASSSQLAGAYEQYF. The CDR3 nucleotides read TGTGCCAGCAGCTCCCAACTAGCGGGGGCCTACGAGCAGTACTTC.

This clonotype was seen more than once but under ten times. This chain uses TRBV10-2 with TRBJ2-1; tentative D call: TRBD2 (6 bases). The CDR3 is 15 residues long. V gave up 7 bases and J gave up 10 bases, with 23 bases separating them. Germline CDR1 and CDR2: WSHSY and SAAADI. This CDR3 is CASTRELVIKGEQFF. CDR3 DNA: TGCGCCAGCACCCGGGAGTTAGTGATAAAAGGAGAGCAGTTCTTC.

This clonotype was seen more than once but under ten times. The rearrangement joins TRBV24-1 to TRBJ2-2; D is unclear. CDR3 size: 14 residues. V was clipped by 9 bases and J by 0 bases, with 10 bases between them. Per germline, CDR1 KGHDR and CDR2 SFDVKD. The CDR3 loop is CATGKSANTGELFF. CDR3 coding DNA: TGTGCCACCGGCAAATCCGCGAACACCGGGGAGCTGTTTTTT.

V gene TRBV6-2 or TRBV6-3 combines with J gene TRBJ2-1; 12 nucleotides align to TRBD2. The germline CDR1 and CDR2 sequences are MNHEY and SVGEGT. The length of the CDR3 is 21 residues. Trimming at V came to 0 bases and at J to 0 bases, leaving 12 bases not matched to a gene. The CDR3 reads CASSYSASGRGGIRSYNEQFF. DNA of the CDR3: TGTGCCAGCAGTTACTCGGCTAGCGGGAGGGGTGGAATTCGCTCCTACAATGAGCAGTTCTTC.

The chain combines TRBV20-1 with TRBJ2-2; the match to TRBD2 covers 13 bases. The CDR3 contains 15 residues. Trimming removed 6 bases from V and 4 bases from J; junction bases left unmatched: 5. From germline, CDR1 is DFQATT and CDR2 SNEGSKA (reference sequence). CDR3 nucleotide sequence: TGCAGTGCGAGACTAGCGGGAGGCACCACCGGGGAGCTGTTTTTT. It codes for CSARLAGGTTGELFF.

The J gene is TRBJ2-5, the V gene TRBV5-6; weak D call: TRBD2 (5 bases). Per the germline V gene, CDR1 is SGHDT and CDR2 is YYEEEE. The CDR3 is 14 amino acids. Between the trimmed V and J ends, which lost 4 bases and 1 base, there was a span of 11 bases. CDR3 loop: CASSPRTFQETQYF. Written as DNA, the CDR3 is TGTGCCAGCAGCCCCAGGACTTTCCAAGAGACCCAGTACTTC.

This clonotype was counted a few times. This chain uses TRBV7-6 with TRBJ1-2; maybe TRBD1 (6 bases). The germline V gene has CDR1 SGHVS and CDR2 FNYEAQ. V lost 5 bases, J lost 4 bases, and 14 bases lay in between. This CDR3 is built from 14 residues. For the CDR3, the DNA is TGTGCCAGCAGCAAGGGGGGCAGGACCTATGGCTACACCTTC. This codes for CASSKGGRTYGYTF.